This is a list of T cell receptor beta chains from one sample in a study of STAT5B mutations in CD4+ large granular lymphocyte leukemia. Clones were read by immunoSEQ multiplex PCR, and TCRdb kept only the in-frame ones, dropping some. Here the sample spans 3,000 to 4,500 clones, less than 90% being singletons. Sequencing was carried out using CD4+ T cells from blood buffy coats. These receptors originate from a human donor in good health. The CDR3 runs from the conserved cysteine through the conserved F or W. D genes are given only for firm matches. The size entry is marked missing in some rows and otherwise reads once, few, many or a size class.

TGTGCCACCAGTTTGCAACTCAGGGGCGGCGCCACTGAAGCTTTCTTT,CATSLQLRGGATEAFF,-,TRBV15,TRBJ1-1,-
TGTGCCAGCAGTTTGGGGGTGTCCGAGCAGTACTTC,CASSLGVSEQYF,-,TRBV27,TRBJ2-7,-
TGTGCCAGCAGCCTCCGTGAGGACGAGCAGTACTTC,CASSLREDEQYF,-,TRBV9,TRBJ2-7,-
TGTGCCAGCAGCCCCGGCCCCGGGACAGGGATCTACGAGCAGTACTTC,CASSPGPGTGIYEQYF,-,TRBV5-5,TRBJ2-7,TRBD1
TGTGCCAGCAGTGAGGTTGCGGGGTCCTACAATGAGCAGTTCTTC,CASSEVAGSYNEQFF,-,TRBV2,TRBJ2-1,-
TGTGCCAGCATCTCCTCGCTCCCTCGCTATGGCTACACCTTC,CASISSLPRYGYTF,-,TRBV6-5,TRBJ1-2,-
TGCGCCAGCAGCCAAGAGGACAGGGCGGTCACCGGGGAGCTGTTTTTT,CASSQEDRAVTGELFF,-,TRBV4-1,TRBJ2-2,TRBD1
TGTGCCAGCAGCCAATCCCCTCACCTTGGATTAGTCTACAATGAGCAGTTCTTC,CASSQSPHLGLVYNEQFF,-,TRBV14,TRBJ2-1,-
TGTGCCAGCAGTCTCCTAGCGGGAGCCACAGATACGCAGTATTTT,CASSLLAGATDTQYF,-,TRBV27,TRBJ2-3,TRBD2
TGCAGCGCAGTCCCCAGTATACAGGCCTCCTACGAGCAGTACTTC,CSAVPSIQASYEQYF,once,TRBV29-1,TRBJ2-7,-
TGTGCCAGCAGCCTTTGGGGGATGCGGGGCGAAGAGACCCAGTACTTC,CASSLWGMRGEETQYF,-,TRBV5-8,TRBJ2-5,-
TGTGCCAGCAGCGCCATGACAGGGCCCCCCCTACCTGGGGCCAACGTCCTGACTTTC,CASSAMTGPPLPGANVLTF,-,TRBV9,TRBJ2-6,TRBD1
TGTGCCAGCCCTAAGGCCCAGGGGGGACAGGATACGCAGTATTTT,CASPKAQGGQDTQYF,-,TRBV2,TRBJ2-3,-
TGTGCCACGAACCGGGACAGGGCCCCCTATGGCTACACTTTC,CATNRDRAPYGYTF,-,TRBV6-1,TRBJ1-2,TRBD1
TGCAGCGTTGGCACGGGGCGGAACTACGAGCAGTACTTC,CSVGTGRNYEQYF,-,TRBV29-1,TRBJ2-7,-
TGTGCCATCAGTGAGCCAGAAACTGAAGCTTTCTTT,CAISEPETEAFF,once,TRBV10-3,TRBJ1-1,-